This T cell receptor beta chain was documented in a study of beta chain features in type 1 diabetes (dated by TCRdb to the late 2010s). For the study in its entirety: Patients and healthy donors did not differ in mean age, gender distribution, total cell number or subset yield. A total of 107,917,701 sorted cells were examined across all samples, and the number of cells per subset was strongly correlated with RNA yield. In the study, TCRB repertoires of sorted circulating CD4+ T cell subsets from recently diagnosed type 1 diabetes patients were compared with those of matched healthy donors. Regulatory and stem cell-like memory subsets were isolated from only 8 patients and 8 healthy donors, whereas naive and central memory subsets came from all 30 or so donors. The investigation overall reported the following: Because cDNA rather than genomic DNA was sequenced, highly expressing activated cells could have been over-represented, although no difference in activation and CD3 levels was found between groups. In all four CD4+ subsets, TCRB CDR3 length was moderately but significantly shorter in type 1 diabetes patients. Naive, central memory and regulatory TCRB repertoires appeared more similar among patients than among healthy donors. PCR might favor shorter templates, but patient and control samples were amplified and corrected together, so any skew would affect both groups equally. At VDJ recombination sites, type 1 diabetes patients had fewer insertions and more deleted nucleotides, which implies abnormalities in thymic rearrangement. HLA sub-analyses involved small numbers of individuals, so any influence of HLA type on TCRB rearrangement remained unresolved.

V is pared back by 0 bases and J by 6 bases, with 5 bases lying between the germline termini. Counted from cysteine to phenylalanine, this CDR3 has 12 amino acids. The read is trimmed to its CDR3 DNA, 36 bases read in frame from base 1. Via the germline V gene (reference sequence), CDR1 is SGHNT and CDR2 YYREEE. This clone occurred a few times. The target of this receptor is not known. Per-base quality was not reported, and no clone a single base away is much larger than it. A single peripheral blood draw of around 0.11 L on average was collected from each donor into heparinised tubes. Naive, central memory, regulatory and stem cell-like memory CD4+ T cells were sorted on a BD FACSAria II using a panel including CD45RO, CCR7, CD25, CD127, CD95 and CD27. A purity above 95% was achieved for all sorted populations. Right away, PBMCs were isolated by Lymphoprep density gradient centrifugation and were stained directly, with no culture step. To minimize batch effects, samples were stained and sorted in pairs, one healthy donor with one patient per experiment.

The entire isolated RNA was reverse transcribed using the High Capacity cDNA Reverse Transcription Kit, and thus expressed TCRB transcripts were sequenced. Deep immunoSEQ sequencing was performed on naive, central memory and regulatory T cell samples, with an average of roughly 3.3 million total reads per sample. Sorted cells were lysed in RLT buffer, and RNA was extracted using DNase-treated RNeasy Micro or Mini kits according to cell number. To prevent cross-contamination, every cell subset was processed on its own, while patient and healthy donor samples were processed together. TCRB sequences were amplified from cDNA with the immunoSEQ multiplex PCR, producing 87-bp fragments spanning the CDR3 region. Amplicons were sequenced on the Illumina HiSeq platform. Processing in the source paper ran as follows. Synthetic template baselines were used to correct PCR bias computationally, reads within Hamming distance 2 were collapsed together, and singletons that could not be merged were discarded. By aligning reads against IMGT, V, D and J genes, CDR3 length, and insertions or deletions at six rearrangement sites were assigned. Within each subset, clonotype counts were normalized to sorted cell number, after which true diversity and Gini coefficients were computed with the tcR R package. The overlap coefficient, calculated on TCRB nucleotide sequences, was used to measure repertoire sharing. As a proxy for the pre-selection repertoire, out-of-frame TCRB sequences from naive cells were analyzed. TCRdb took this table from immuneACCESS and kept in-frame rearrangements with V and J called. Such tables lack part of the clones; where checked against another copy, unresolved V genes explain under half of the gap, and the rest is unexplained. V, J and clone size derive from that table, while D and trimming were established from the DNA sequence. A total of around 400,000 clones appear in this sample, 10% to 15% of them only once. The top ten hold approximately 0.015% of the sample.

Specimen: naive CD4+ T cells from blood. In light of the paper, this sample's cell subset or site label describes: true naive CD4+ T cells. This chain joins TRBV5-4 to TRBJ2-3, with the D gene too uncertain to name. The sequence derives from a man between 18 and 29 years old in good health. The nucleotide sequence reads TGTGCCAGCAGCTTGGCCGGGGATACGCAGTATTTT. Its coded protein is CASSLAGDTQYF.